The source of this TCR beta chain is a study of cytomegalovirus exposure and HLA in healthy donors. General study results and limits: A later analysis found that most CMV-associated TCR beta chains appeared HLA-restricted. Donor immune exposure was known only as CMV serostatus. Listed as cytomegalovirus-associated were about 160 TCR beta chains.

About this clone: The antigen remains undetermined.

Each donor was nominally healthy when sampled (though unrecorded immune exposures were likely). Germline-derived CDR1 and CDR2 are SGHNT and YYREEE (reference sequence). Between the trimmed V and J ends, which lost 0 bases and 3 bases, there was a span of 7 bases. The CDR3 totals 13 residues. Primers for the PCR totalled 60 Vbeta and 13 Jbeta. Data came from immunoSEQ multiplex PCR; TCRdb stores just in-frame clones and leaves some out. The data show some 200,000 clones, roughly 80% seen once. This sequence originates from a female donor in good health and CMV-seronegative. The sequencing input was PBMCs. This chain connects TRBV5-4 to TRBJ2-7; D call uncertain. In DNA, the CDR3 is TGTGCCAGCAGCTTGGGACAAATCTACGAGCAGTACTTC. It is translated as CASSLGQIYEQYF.